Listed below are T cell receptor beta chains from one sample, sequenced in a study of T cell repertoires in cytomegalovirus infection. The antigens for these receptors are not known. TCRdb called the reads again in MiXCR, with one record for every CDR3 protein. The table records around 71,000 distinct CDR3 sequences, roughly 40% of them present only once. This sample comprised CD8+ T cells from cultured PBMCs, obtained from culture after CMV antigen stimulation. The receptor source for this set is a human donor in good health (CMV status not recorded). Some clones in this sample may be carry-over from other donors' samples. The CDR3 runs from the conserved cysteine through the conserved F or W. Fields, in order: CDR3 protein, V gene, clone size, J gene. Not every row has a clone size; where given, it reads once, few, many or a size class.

CDR3aa: CASSHPGDPYEQYF
v_gene: TRBV7-6
abundance: NA
j_gene: TRBJ2-7

CDR3aa: CASSLVWQETQYF
v_gene: TRBV11-2
abundance: NA
j_gene: TRBJ2-5

CDR3aa: CATSSSLGWTEAFF
v_gene: TRBV15
abundance: NA
j_gene: TRBJ1-1

CDR3aa: CASSFSGGNSPLHF
v_gene: TRBV12-3/TRBV12-4
abundance: few
j_gene: TRBJ1-6

CDR3aa: CSASGDKVNSPLHF
v_gene: TRBV20-1
abundance: NA
j_gene: TRBJ1-6

CDR3aa: CASSERGDRPYSPLHF
v_gene: TRBV2
abundance: NA
j_gene: TRBJ1-6

CDR3aa: CASSPGRYNEQFF
v_gene: TRBV12-3/TRBV12-4
abundance: NA
j_gene: TRBJ2-1

CDR3aa: CASSPRTGGQETQYF
v_gene: TRBV14
abundance: few
j_gene: TRBJ2-5

CDR3aa: CASSGRLAGGTDTQYF
v_gene: TRBV19
abundance: NA
j_gene: TRBJ2-3

CDR3aa: CASSEYQETQYF
v_gene: TRBV6-6
abundance: NA
j_gene: TRBJ2-5

CDR3aa: CASSLRFAGGLSDTQYF
v_gene: TRBV7-9
abundance: NA
j_gene: TRBJ2-3

CDR3aa: CASSQGPSGYNEQFF
v_gene: TRBV4-3
abundance: NA
j_gene: TRBJ2-1

CDR3aa: CASSRRAGEQFF
v_gene: TRBV11-2
abundance: NA
j_gene: TRBJ2-1

CDR3aa: CASSPIEGQGLNSPLHF
v_gene: TRBV4-1
abundance: few
j_gene: TRBJ1-6

CDR3aa: CASSWTGDSNEQFF
v_gene: TRBV6-1
abundance: few
j_gene: TRBJ2-1

CDR3aa: CASRTPGDPYEQYF
v_gene: TRBV7-2
abundance: few
j_gene: TRBJ2-7

CDR3aa: CASSFTGELFF
v_gene: TRBV7-6
abundance: few
j_gene: TRBJ2-2

CDR3aa: CASSHSDRAQGELFF
v_gene: TRBV4-1
abundance: NA
j_gene: TRBJ2-2

CDR3aa: CASSGQGSYEQYF
v_gene: TRBV27
abundance: few
j_gene: TRBJ2-7

CDR3aa: CASSQLPSGGRYEQYF
v_gene: TRBV14
abundance: NA
j_gene: TRBJ2-7

CDR3aa: CASKEHSGEPYEQYF
v_gene: TRBV6-1
abundance: once
j_gene: TRBJ2-7

CDR3aa: CASSLPRQGTNTGELFF
v_gene: TRBV7-9
abundance: NA
j_gene: TRBJ2-2

CDR3aa: CASSLSTTGSSPLHF
v_gene: TRBV27
abundance: NA
j_gene: TRBJ1-6

CDR3aa: CASSQRVVHEQYF
v_gene: TRBV6-5
abundance: NA
j_gene: TRBJ2-7

CDR3aa: CASSPRAGYITDTQYF
v_gene: TRBV7-2
abundance: many
j_gene: TRBJ2-3

CDR3aa: CASSDPGGTNEKLFF
v_gene: TRBV27
abundance: few
j_gene: TRBJ1-4

CDR3aa: CASSLAGVRNQPQHF
v_gene: TRBV7-2
abundance: many
j_gene: TRBJ1-5

CDR3aa: CASSFDSRGGNSPLHF
v_gene: TRBV7-9
abundance: NA
j_gene: TRBJ1-6

CDR3aa: CASSGGPGLQETQYF
v_gene: TRBV28
abundance: NA
j_gene: TRBJ2-5

CDR3aa: CASSRSRDSSYEQYF
v_gene: TRBV4-1
abundance: NA
j_gene: TRBJ2-7

CDR3aa: CASSQDSSAYEQYF
v_gene: TRBV12-3/TRBV12-4
abundance: NA
j_gene: TRBJ2-7

CDR3aa: CASSLGQESSYEQYF
v_gene: TRBV11-2
abundance: NA
j_gene: TRBJ2-7

CDR3aa: CASSSSRVQETQYF
v_gene: TRBV7-2
abundance: few
j_gene: TRBJ2-5